This T cell receptor (beta chain) is drawn from a study of blood T cell repertoires in COVID-19. The CDR3 runs 15 residues. Germline assignment: CDR1 MDHEN and CDR2 SYDVKM. Trimming took 5 bases from V and 5 from J; bases not matched to a gene: 9. Profiled with immunoSEQ multiplex PCR; TCRdb holds only in-frame clones, not every one. The repertoire holds 90,000 to 100,000 clones, with almost 85% as singletons. The receptor was isolated from an older man with acute or convalescent COVID-19. Sequences were obtained from peripheral blood. V gene TRBV28 combines with J gene TRBJ1-2, with 9 positions matching TRBD1. The CDR3: CASSPPGQGTYGYTF. CDR3 sequence (DNA): TGTGCCAGCAGTCCCCCGGGACAGGGAACTTATGGCTACACCTTC.